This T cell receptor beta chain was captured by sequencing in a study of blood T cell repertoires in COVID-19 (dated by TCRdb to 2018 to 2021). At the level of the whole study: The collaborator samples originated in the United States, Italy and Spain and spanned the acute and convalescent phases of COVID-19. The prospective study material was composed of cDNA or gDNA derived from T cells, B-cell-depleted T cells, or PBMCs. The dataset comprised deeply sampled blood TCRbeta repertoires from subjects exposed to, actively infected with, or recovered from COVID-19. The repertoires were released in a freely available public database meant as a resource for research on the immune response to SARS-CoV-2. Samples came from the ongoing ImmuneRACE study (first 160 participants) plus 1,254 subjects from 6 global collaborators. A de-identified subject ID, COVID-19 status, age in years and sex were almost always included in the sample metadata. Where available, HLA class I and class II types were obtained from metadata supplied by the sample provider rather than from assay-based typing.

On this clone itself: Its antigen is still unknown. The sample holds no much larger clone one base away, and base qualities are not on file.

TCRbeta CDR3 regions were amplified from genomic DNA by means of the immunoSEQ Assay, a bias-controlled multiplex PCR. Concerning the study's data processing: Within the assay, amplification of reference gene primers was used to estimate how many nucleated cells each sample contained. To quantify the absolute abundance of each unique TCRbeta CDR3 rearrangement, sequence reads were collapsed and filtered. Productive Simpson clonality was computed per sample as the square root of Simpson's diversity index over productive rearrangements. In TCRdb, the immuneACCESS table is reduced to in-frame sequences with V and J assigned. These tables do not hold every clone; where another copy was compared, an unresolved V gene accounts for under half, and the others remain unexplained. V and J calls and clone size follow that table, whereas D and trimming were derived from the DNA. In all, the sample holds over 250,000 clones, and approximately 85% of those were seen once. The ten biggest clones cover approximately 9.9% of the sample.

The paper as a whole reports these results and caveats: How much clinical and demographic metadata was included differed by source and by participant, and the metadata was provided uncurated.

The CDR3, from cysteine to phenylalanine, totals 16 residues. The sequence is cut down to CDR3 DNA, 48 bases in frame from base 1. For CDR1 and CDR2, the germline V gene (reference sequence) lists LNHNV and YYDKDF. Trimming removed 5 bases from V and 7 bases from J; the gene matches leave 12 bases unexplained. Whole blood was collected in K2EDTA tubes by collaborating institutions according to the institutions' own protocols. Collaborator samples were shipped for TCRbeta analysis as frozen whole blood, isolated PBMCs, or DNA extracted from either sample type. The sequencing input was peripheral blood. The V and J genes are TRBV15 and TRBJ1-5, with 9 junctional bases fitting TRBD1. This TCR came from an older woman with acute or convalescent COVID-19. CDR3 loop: CATSFTLGTGKQPQHF. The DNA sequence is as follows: TGTGCCACCAGCTTCACCCTCGGGACAGGGAAACAGCCCCAGCATTTT.